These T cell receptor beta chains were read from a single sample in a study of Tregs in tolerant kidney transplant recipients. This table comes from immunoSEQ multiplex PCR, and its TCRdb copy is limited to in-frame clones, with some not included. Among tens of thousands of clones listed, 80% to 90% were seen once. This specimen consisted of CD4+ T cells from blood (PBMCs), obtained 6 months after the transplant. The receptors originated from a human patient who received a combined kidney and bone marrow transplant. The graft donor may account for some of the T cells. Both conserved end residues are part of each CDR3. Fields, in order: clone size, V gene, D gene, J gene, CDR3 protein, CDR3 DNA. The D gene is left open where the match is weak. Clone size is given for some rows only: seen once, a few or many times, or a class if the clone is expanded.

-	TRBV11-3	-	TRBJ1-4	CASSSWENNEKLFF	TGTGCCAGCAGCTCCTGGGAGAATAATGAAAAACTGTTTTTT
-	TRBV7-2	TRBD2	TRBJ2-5	CASSLFSRGGRETQYF	TGTGCCAGCAGCTTATTCAGCCGGGGGGGCCGAGAGACCCAGTACTTC
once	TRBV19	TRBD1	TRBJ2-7	CASSITGDNEQYF	TGTGCCAGTAGTATAACAGGGGACAACGAGCAGTACTTC
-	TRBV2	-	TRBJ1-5	CASSTNLAGQPQHF	TGTGCCAGCAGTACGAACCTGGCAGGGCAGCCCCAGCATTTT
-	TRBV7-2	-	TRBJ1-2	CASSPYRQADGYTF	TGTGCCAGCAGCCCCTACCGACAGGCGGATGGCTACACCTTC
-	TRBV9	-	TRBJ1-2	CASSAPGNYGYTF	TGTGCCAGCAGCGCGCCGGGAAACTATGGCTACACCTTC
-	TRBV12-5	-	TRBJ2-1	CASGSGQSIYNEQFF	TGTGCTAGTGGTTCAGGACAATCGATATACAATGAGCAGTTCTTC
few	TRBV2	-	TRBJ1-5	CASSDRQGTLGQPQHF	TGTGCCAGCAGTGATCGGCAGGGCACGTTGGGTCAGCCCCAGCATTTT
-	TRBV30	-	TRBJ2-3	CAWRGPDTQYF	TGTGCCTGGAGGGGCCCAGATACGCAGTATTTT
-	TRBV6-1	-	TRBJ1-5	CASSEGWADLQRPQHF	TGTGCCAGCAGTGAAGGGTGGGCCGACCTCCAGAGGCCCCAGCATTTT
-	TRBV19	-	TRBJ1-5	CASSPSGIQPQHF	TGTGCCAGTAGTCCCTCGGGGATTCAGCCCCAGCATTTT
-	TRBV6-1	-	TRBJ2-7	CASSEAAVRQQYF	TGTGCCAGCAGTGAAGCGGCGGTCCGCCAGCAGTACTTC
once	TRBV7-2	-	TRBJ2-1	CASSLWTDYNEQFF	TGTGCCAGCAGCTTATGGACAGACTACAATGAGCAGTTCTTC
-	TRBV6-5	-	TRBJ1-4	CASSYVGRANEKLFF	TGTGCCAGCAGTTATGTCGGTCGGGCTAATGAAAAACTGTTTTTT
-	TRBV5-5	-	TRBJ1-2	CASSLEGQRGYTF	TGTGCCAGCAGCTTGGAAGGACAGAGGGGCTACACCTTC
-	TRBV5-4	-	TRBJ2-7	CASSLDEREQYF	TGTGCCAGCAGCTTGGACGAGCGCGAGCAGTACTTC
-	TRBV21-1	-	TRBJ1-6	CASSDGQGGSPLHF	TGTGCCAGCAGCGACGGACAGGGTGGCTCACCCCTCCACTTT
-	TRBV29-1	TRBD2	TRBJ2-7	CSVEDRGLAGGSYEQYF	TGCAGCGTTGAAGACAGGGGGCTAGCGGGAGGATCCTACGAGCAGTACTTC
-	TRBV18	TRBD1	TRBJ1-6	CASSQSQGANNSPLHF	TGTGCCAGCTCCCAATCGCAGGGGGCAAATAATTCCCCCCTCCACTTT
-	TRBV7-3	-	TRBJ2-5	CASSREETQYF	TGTGCCAGCAGCAGAGAAGAGACCCAGTACTTC
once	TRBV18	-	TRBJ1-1	CASSPRAEGRMAFF	TGTGCCAGCTCACCAAGGGCTGAGGGGAGGATGGCTTTCTTT
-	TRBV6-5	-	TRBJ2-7	CASSYYGQNSYEQYF	TGTGCCAGCAGTTATTACGGACAAAATTCCTACGAGCAGTACTTC
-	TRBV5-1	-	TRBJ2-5	CASSPQPGETQYF	TGCGCCAGCAGCCCCCAACCAGGAGAGACCCAGTACTTC
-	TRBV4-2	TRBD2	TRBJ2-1	CASSLFGLAAEEYEQFF	TGTGCCAGCAGCCTCTTTGGACTAGCGGCGGAGGAGTATGAGCAGTTCTTC
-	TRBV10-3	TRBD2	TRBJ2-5	CAISVGAGRALETQYF	TGTGCCATCAGTGTTGGGGCGGGGAGGGCGCTGGAGACCCAGTACTTC
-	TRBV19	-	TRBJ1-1	CASSIEAGAEAFF	TGTGCCAGTAGTATAGAGGCAGGCGCTGAAGCTTTCTTT
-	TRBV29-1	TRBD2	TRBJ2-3	CSSLAGGGDTQYF	TGCAGCTCACTAGCGGGAGGGGGGGATACGCAGTATTTT